The present T cell receptor beta chain was sequenced within a study of blood T cell repertoires in COVID-19. Study in general: The samples span acute and convalescent COVID-19 from the United States, Italy and Spain. PBMCs, B-cell-depleted T cells, or T cells provided the cDNA or gDNA that made up the material.

This CDR3 contains 13 residues. The germline V gene encodes CDR1 SGHTA and CDR2 FQGTGA. With 11 bases removed from V and 2 bases from J, the gap between germline ends came to 15 bases. Authors' processing steps: Reference gene primer amplification gave estimated nucleated cell counts. The repertoire was sequenced with immunoSEQ multiplex PCR; TCRdb's copy has only in-frame clones and lacks some. V and J calls and clone size follow that table, whereas D and trimming were derived from the DNA. The sample consists of about 240,000 clones, roughly 82% of them appearing once. This sequence originates from a man aged 80 or over with acute or convalescent COVID-19. This chain links TRBV7-3 with TRBJ2-5, with D perhaps matching TRBD1 (5 bases). Specimen: peripheral blood. Here the CDR3 DNA reads TGTGCCCGGTGGGGCGGCGATCAAGAGACCCAGTACTTC. Residues: CARWGGDQETQYF. Full variable domain (outside the CDR3, taken from reference TRBV7-3 and TRBJ2-5): GAGVSQTPSNKVTEKGKYVELRCDPISGHTALYWYRQSLGQGPEFLIYFQGTGAADDSGLPNDRFFAVRPEGSVSTLKIQRTERGDSAVYLCARWGGDQETQYFGPGTRLLVL.